A single sample is the source of the 24 T cell receptor beta chains below, sequenced in a study of blood T cell repertoires in COVID-19. Assay: immunoSEQ multiplex PCR; the TCRdb copy retains only in-frame clones and omits some. The table has some 200,000 clones, about nine tenths seen once. Sequencing input: PBMCs or T cells enriched from blood (not recorded which). The receptor source for this set is a man aged 18 to 35 with acute COVID-19.

This clone appeared a single time. The CDR3 DNA follows: TGTGCCAGCAGCAAACTAGCGGGAGCCCCCAATGAGCAGTTCTTC. Translation: CASSKLAGAPNEQFF. The chain is built from TRBV2 and TRBJ2-1; 11 nucleotides line up with TRBD2. CDR1 and CDR2 from the germline V gene are SNHLY and FYNNEI. V trimming: 6 bases; J trimming: 6 bases; junction bases outside the gene matches: 7. CDR3 length: 15 residues.

The chain has TRBV9 and TRBJ2-7, with D maybe TRBD1 (6 bases). V gave up 3 bases and J gave up 7 bases, with 14 bases separating them. The CDR3 is made up of 13 amino acids. Germline values: CDR1 SGDLS, CDR2 YYNGEE. DNA of the CDR3: TGTGCCAGCAGCGGGACAGCCGAGGGGGAGCAGTACTTC. Translated: CASSGTAEGEQYF.

The chain couples TRBV28 to TRBJ1-5, with unresolved D. The CDR3 has 15 amino acids. Germline loops: CDR1 MDHEN, CDR2 SYDVKM. Between the trimmed V and J ends, which lost 6 bases and 0 bases, there was a span of 12 bases. The CDR3 region has the DNA TGTGCCAGCAGGGAACGGACTTATAGCAATCAGCCCCAGCATTTT. This encodes CASRERTYSNQPQHF.

The V gene is TRBV18, the J gene TRBJ2-5; the D gene is possibly TRBD1 (5 bases). Germline CDR1 and CDR2: KGHSH and LQKENI. Trimming pared 4 bases from V and 4 bases from J, leaving 10 bases between. This CDR3 is built from 13 residues. DNA of the CDR3: TGTGCCAGCTCACTCAGGGTCGGAGAGACCCAGTACTTC. This encodes CASSLRVGETQYF.

The V gene is TRBV10-3, the J gene TRBJ2-7; TRBD1 matches 9 bases. Germline V gene data show CDR1 as ENHRY and CDR2 as SYGVKD. Unmatched junction bases numbered 13, after V lost 6 bases and J lost 4 bases. CDR3 size: 16 residues. CDR3 region: CAISENPGQGMYEQYF. In DNA form, the CDR3 reads TGTGCCATCAGCGAGAATCCGGGACAGGGTATGTACGAGCAGTACTTC.

V usage is TRBV11-2 and J usage is TRBJ1-1; 7 bases line up with TRBD1. CDR1 and CDR2 (germline): SGHAT, FQNNGV. CDR3 size: 14 residues. J gave up 7 bases and V 4 bases, and 9 bases lay outside the gene matches. The chain's CDR3 is CASSSIQGVNEAFF. The CDR3 bases are TGTGCCAGCAGCTCCATTCAGGGGGTCAATGAAGCTTTCTTT.

This clone occurred many times. The rearrangement uses TRBV6-5 and TRBJ2-7, with a tentative D call TRBD1 (6 bases). The CDR3 is 14 amino acids. Germline V gives CDR1 MNHEY, CDR2 SVGAGI. The germline V and J ends were trimmed by 6 bases and 3 bases, with 15 bases remaining between them. DNA of the CDR3: TGTGCCAGCAGGGTTCCGGGACACCTCTACGAGCAGTACTTC. It specifies CASRVPGHLYEQYF.

The rearrangement links TRBV4-1 to TRBJ1-2, with 8 bases that match TRBD1. This CDR3 is built from 16 residues. CDR1 MGHRA and CDR2 YSYEKL come from the germline V gene. Germline trimming cut 1 base from V and 7 bases from J; bases unmatched to any gene: 11. The chain's CDR3 is CASSQVGTGITRGYTF. CDR3 nucleotides: TGCGCCAGCAGCCAAGTCGGGACAGGAATTACACGTGGCTACACCTTC.

DNA for the CDR3: TGTGCCAGCAGCCCGGGGTTAGCCAACACCATATATTTT. Protein product: CASSPGLANTIYF. The chain is built from TRBV7-2 and TRBJ1-3, with unresolved D. Germline lookup yields CDR1 SGHTA and CDR2 FQGNSA. V was clipped by 5 bases and J by 7 bases, with 12 bases between them. This CDR3 spans 13 amino acids.

The chain recombines TRBV30 with TRBJ1-6; perhaps TRBD1 as D (5 bases). The V and J ends lost 3 bases and 6 bases respectively, with 12 bases between them. The germline V gene encodes CDR1 GTSNPN and CDR2 SVGIG (reference sequence). The CDR3 sequence is 14 residues long. Here the CDR3 reads CAWRGKGRNSPLHF. CDR3 DNA: TGTGCCTGGAGAGGCAAGGGGCGTAATTCACCCCTCCACTTT. The full variable domain, with the rest looked up from reference TRBV30 and TRBJ1-6, is SQTIHQWPATLVQPVGSPLSLECTVEGTSNPNLYWYRQAAGRGLQLLFYSVGIGQISSEVPQNLSASRPQDRQFILSSKKLLLSDSGFYLCAWRGKGRNSPLHFGNGTRLTVT.

The rearrangement joins TRBV30 to TRBJ1-4; D gene unclear. Germline CDR1 and CDR2: GTSNPN and SVGIG (reference sequence). The CDR3 is 14 amino acids. Trimming cost V 2 bases and J 4 bases, with 11 bases left between them. In DNA form, the CDR3 reads TGTGCCTGGAGTCTGGGCAGCGGTAATGAAAAACTGTTTTTT. This translates into CAWSLGSGNEKLFF.

This clone was seen a few times. V and J are TRBV9 and TRBJ2-7, with D possibly matching TRBD1 (5 bases). This CDR3 spans 13 amino acids. Between the trimmed V and J ends, which lost 0 bases and 5 bases, there was a span of 9 bases. CDR1 SGDLS and CDR2 YYNGEE come from the germline V gene. CDR3 amino acids: CASSVGQGNEQYF. The CDR3 DNA is TGTGCCAGCAGCGTAGGGCAGGGAAACGAGCAGTACTTC.

This clone was detected only a few times. The V and J genes are TRBV25-1 and TRBJ1-1, with 8 bases matching TRBD1. V shed 3 bases, J shed 5 bases, and the junction held 8 bases outside the gene matches. The CDR3 loop spans 15 amino acids. Germline loops: CDR1 MGHDK, CDR2 SYGVNS. The DNA for the CDR3 is TGTGCCAGCAGTGATGGGACAGGAGGGCATACTGAAGCTTTCTTT. It codes for CASSDGTGGHTEAFF.

A few counts support this clone. J is TRBJ1-2 and V is TRBV12-3 or TRBV12-4, with a possible D match to TRBD1 (6 bases). V lost 6 bases and J 6 bases, leaving 11 bases between the germline ends. This CDR3 comprises 12 residues. For the CDR3, the DNA is TGTGCCAGCAGCCGAGGACAGAATGGCTACACCTTC. It encodes CASSRGQNGYTF.

This chain links TRBV5-1 with TRBJ2-3, with a tentative D call TRBD2 (6 bases). Germline loops: CDR1 SGHRS, CDR2 YFSETQ. This CDR3 contains 19 residues. The V end lost 4 bases, the J end lost 3 bases, and 27 bases lay between the germline ends. DNA of the CDR3: TGCGCCAGCAGCATTTGGGGGACTGAAGCACCCTGGAGGACAGATACGCAGTATTTT. Its translation: CASSIWGTEAPWRTDTQYF. Looking up the rest from reference TRBV5-1 and TRBJ2-3 gives the full variable domain: KAGVTQTPRYLIKTRGQQVTLSCSPISGHRSVSWYQQTPGQGLQFLFEYFSETQRNKGNFPGRFSGRQFSNSRSEMNVSTLELGDSALYLCASSIWGTEAPWRTDTQYFGPGTRLTVL.

The genes are TRBV25-1 and TRBJ1-2; maybe TRBD1 (5 bases). V lost 4 bases to trimming and J lost 7 bases, with 19 bases between them. CDR1 and CDR2 from the germline V gene are MGHDK and SYGVNS. This CDR3 contains 15 residues. For the CDR3, the DNA is TGTGCCAGCAGTGCAACCCTACGCGGGGGGGGTGGCTACACCTTC. Its translation is CASSATLRGGGGYTF.

The V call is TRBV6-5, the J call TRBJ1-3, with 11 positions matching TRBD1. The V gene's germline CDR1 is MNHEY and CDR2 SVGAGI. The CDR3 has 14 amino acids. Trimming removed 8 bases from V and 13 bases from J; junction bases left unmatched: 13. CDR3 nucleotide sequence: TGTGCCAGCCGTCTCGGACAGGGGGCGCGGTCAATATATTTT. It specifies CASRLGQGARSIYF.

The chain links TRBV7-2 to TRBJ2-2; 10 nucleotides match TRBD2. The V segment lost 4 bases and the J segment 7 bases; nucleotides outside the gene matches: 6. Looked up from germline, CDR1 is SGHTA and CDR2 is FQGNSA. This CDR3 contains 15 residues. In DNA form, the CDR3 reads TGTGCCAGCAGCTCTCTAGCGGGAGCTGACGGGGAGCTGTTTTTT. Amino acid sequence: CASSSLAGADGELFF.

This chain connects TRBV7-2 to TRBJ2-1; 7 bases match TRBD2. The CDR3 runs to 16 residues. Germline loops: CDR1 SGHTA, CDR2 FQGNSA. V was pared by 5 bases and J by 15 bases, with 22 bases of the junction left unmatched. Here the CDR3 DNA reads TGTGCCAGCAGCCCCCTCCCCGGTAGTGGGAGGGCCTCTGGGTTCTTC. Its protein is CASSPLPGSGRASGFF.

This clone was counted between two and nine times. The rearrangement links TRBV6-2 or TRBV6-3 to TRBJ1-1, with TRBD1 as a possible D gene (5 bases). The CDR3 extends over 14 amino acids. CDR1 is MNHEY, CDR2 SVGEGT, per germline. Trimming took off 5 bases at V and 4 bases at J, with 14 bases between the two ends. The CDR3 DNA reads as TGTGCCAGCAGTGCATACGGGGGACTCACTGAAGCTTTCTTT. It yields the protein CASSAYGGLTEAFF.

The V call is TRBV27, the J call TRBJ2-3; 13 bases are a match to TRBD2. The germline CDR1 and CDR2 sequences are MNHEY and SMNVEV (reference sequence). The CDR3 consists of 14 residues. With V trimmed by 6 bases and J by 9 bases, 6 bases remained unmatched. Here the CDR3 reads CASSPGTSGTTQYF. The CDR3 coding sequence is TGTGCCAGCAGCCCCGGGACTAGCGGGACGACGCAGTATTTT.

A single count supports this clone. The chain has TRBV6-2 or TRBV6-3 and TRBJ1-3; D gene uncertain. The CDR3 has 15 residues. V lost 2 bases and J lost 8, with 16 bases in between. Germline loops: CDR1 MNHEY, CDR2 SVGEGT. CDR3 DNA sequence: TGTGCCAGCAGTTACGCCGACAAGAGGGCTTACACCATATATTTT. Translation: CASSYADKRAYTIYF.

V gene TRBV9 combines with J gene TRBJ2-5; D is perhaps TRBD2 (6 bases). CDR3 length: 16 amino acids. V lost 0 bases to trimming and J lost 4 bases, with 16 bases between them. Germline CDR1 SGDLS, CDR2 YYNGEE. This CDR3 is CASSVGGGFEGETQYF. CDR3 DNA sequence: TGTGCCAGCAGCGTAGGTGGAGGGTTCGAGGGAGAGACCCAGTACTTC.

Only one count was recorded for this clone. The genes are TRBV19 and TRBJ2-6, with a possible D match to TRBD2 (5 bases). V gave up 1 base and J gave up 2 bases, with 6 bases separating them. This CDR3 contains 15 residues. CDR1 LNHDA and CDR2 SQIVND come from the germline V gene (reference sequence). As DNA, the CDR3 is TGTGCCAGTAGTATAGGAGGGACTGGGGCCAACGTCCTGACTTTC. It specifies CASSIGGTGANVLTF. Full variable domain (missing parts from reference TRBV19 and TRBJ2-6): DGGITQSPKYLFRKEGQNVTLSCEQNLNHDAMYWYRQDPGQGLRLIYYSQIVNDFQKGDIAEGYSVSREKKESFPLTVTSAQKNPTAFYLCASSIGGTGANVLTFGAGSRLTVL.